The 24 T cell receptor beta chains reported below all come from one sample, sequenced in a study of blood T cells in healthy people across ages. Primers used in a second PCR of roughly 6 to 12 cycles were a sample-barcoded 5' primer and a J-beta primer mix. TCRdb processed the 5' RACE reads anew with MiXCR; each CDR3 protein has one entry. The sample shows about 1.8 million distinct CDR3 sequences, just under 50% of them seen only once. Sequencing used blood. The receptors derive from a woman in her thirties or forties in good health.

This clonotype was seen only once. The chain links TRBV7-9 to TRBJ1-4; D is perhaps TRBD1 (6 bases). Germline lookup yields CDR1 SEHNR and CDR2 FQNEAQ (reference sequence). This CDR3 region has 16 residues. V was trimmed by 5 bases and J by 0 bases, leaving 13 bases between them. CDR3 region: CASSVVQGPTNEKLFF. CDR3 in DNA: TGTGCCAGCAGCGTCGTGCAGGGGCCAACTAATGAAAAACTGTTTTTT.

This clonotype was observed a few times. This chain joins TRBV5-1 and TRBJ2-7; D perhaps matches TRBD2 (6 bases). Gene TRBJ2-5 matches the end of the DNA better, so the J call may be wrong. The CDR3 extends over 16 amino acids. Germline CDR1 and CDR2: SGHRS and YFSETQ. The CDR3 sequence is CASSPGGEWSQETQYF. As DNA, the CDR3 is TGCGCCAGCAGCCCCGGGGGAGAATGGTCACAAGAGACCCAGTACTTC.

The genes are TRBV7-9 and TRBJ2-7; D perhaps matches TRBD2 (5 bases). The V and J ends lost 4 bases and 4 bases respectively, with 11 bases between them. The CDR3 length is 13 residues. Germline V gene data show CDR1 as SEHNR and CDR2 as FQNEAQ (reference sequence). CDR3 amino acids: CASSWSGEYEQYF. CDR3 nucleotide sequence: TGTGCCAGCAGCTGGTCCGGGGAGTACGAGCAGTACTTC. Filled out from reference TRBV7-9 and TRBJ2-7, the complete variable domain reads DTGVSQNPRHKITKRGQNVTFRCDPISEHNRLYWYRQTLGQGPEFLTYFQNEAQLEKSRLLSDRFSAERPKGSFSTLEIQRTEQGDSAMYLCASSWSGEYEQYFGPGTRLTVT.

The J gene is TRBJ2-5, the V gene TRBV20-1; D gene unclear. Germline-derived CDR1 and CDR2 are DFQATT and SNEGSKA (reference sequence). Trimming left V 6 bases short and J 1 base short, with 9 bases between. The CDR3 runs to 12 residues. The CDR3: CSATWGQETQYF. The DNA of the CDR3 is TGCAGTGCCACCTGGGGCCAAGAGACCCAGTACTTC.

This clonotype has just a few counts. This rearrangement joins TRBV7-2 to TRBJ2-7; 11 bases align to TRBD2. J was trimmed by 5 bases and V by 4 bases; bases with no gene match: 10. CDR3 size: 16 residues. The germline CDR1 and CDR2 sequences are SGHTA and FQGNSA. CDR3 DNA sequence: TGTGCCAGCAGCTCGCCGCTAGCGGGGGGATCGAACGAGCAGTACTTC. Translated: CASSSPLAGGSNEQYF.

The CDR3: CASSALRTGFQETQYF. For the CDR3, the DNA is TGTGCCAGCAGCGCCCTCAGGACAGGCTTCCAAGAGACCCAGTACTTC. The genes are TRBV27 and TRBJ2-5; TRBD1 agrees at 7 bases. This CDR3 spans 16 amino acids. From germline, CDR1 is MNHEY and CDR2 SMNVEV (reference sequence). J lost 1 base, V lost 6 bases, and 11 bases had no gene match.

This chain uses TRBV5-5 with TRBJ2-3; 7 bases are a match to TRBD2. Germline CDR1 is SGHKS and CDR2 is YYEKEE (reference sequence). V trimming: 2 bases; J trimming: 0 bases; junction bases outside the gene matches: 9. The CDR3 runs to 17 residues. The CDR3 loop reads CASSFPKSGASTDTQYF. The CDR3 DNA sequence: TGTGCCAGCAGCTTCCCAAAAAGCGGGGCTAGCACAGATACGCAGTATTTT. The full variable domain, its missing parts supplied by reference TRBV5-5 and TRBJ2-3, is DAGVTQSPTHLIKTRGQQVTLRCSPISGHKSVSWYQQVLGQGPQFIFQYYEKEERGRGNFPDRFSARQFPNYSSELNVNALLLGDSALYLCASSFPKSGASTDTQYFGPGTRLTVL.

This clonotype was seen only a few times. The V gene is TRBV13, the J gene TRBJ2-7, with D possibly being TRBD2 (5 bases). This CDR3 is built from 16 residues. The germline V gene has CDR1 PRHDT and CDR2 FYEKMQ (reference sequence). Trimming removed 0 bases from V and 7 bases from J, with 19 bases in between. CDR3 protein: CASSLGGGSQLEEQYF. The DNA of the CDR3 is TGTGCCAGCAGCTTAGGAGGAGGAAGCCAACTAGAGGAGCAGTACTTC.

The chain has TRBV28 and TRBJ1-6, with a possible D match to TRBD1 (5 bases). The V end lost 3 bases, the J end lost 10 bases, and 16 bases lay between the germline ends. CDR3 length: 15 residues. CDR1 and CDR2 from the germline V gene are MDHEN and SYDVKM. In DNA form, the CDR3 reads TGTGCCAGCAGTTTGAGTAGGCAGGGTGGGTCACCCCTCCACTTT. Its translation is CASSLSRQGGSPLHF.

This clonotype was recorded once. In nucleotides, the CDR3 is TGCGCCAGCACCCTTCAGTGGGGACAGGGGGTTACGAGCTCCTACAATGAGCAGTTCTTC. Its translation is CASTLQWGQGVTSSYNEQFF. The rearrangement uses TRBV5-1 and TRBJ2-1; 11 bases are shared with TRBD1. This CDR3 has 20 amino acids. V lost 6 bases, J lost 0 bases, and 17 bases stayed unmatched. Germline V CDR1 and CDR2: SGHRS, YFSETQ.

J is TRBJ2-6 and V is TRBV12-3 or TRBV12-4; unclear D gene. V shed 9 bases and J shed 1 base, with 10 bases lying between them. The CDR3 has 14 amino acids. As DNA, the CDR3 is TGTGCCAGTACGGCTGGGTCTGGGGCCAACGTCCTGACTTTC. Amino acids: CASTAGSGANVLTF.

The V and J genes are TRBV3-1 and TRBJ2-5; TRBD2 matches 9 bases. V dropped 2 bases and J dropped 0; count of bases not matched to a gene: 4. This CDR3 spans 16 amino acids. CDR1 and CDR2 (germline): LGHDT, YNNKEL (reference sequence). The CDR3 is CASSQFLAGYQETQYF. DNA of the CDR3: TGTGCCAGCAGCCAATTTCTAGCGGGGTACCAAGAGACCCAGTACTTC.

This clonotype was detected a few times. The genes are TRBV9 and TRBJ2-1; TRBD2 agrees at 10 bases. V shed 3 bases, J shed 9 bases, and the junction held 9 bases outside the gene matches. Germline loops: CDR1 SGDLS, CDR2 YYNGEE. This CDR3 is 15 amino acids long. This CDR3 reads CASSATLAGLGEQFF. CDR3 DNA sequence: TGTGCCAGCAGCGCTACACTAGCGGGGTTGGGTGAGCAGTTCTTC.

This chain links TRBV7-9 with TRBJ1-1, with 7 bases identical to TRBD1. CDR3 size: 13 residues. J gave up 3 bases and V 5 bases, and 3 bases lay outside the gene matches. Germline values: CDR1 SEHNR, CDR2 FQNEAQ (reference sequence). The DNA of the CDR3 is TGTGCCAGCAGCAAGACAGGGCACACTGAAGCTTTCTTT. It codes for CASSKTGHTEAFF.

The CDR3 reads CASSLALFGRYATNEKLFF. CDR3 nucleotide sequence: TGTGCCAGCAGCTTAGCGCTATTCGGCAGATATGCAACTAATGAAAAACTGTTTTTT. The chain links TRBV7-2 to TRBJ1-4; D call uncertain. CDR1 SGHTA and CDR2 FQGNSA come from the germline V gene. Trimming pared 0 bases from V and 0 bases from J, leaving 17 bases between. This CDR3 has 19 residues. The full variable domain, with the rest looked up from reference TRBV7-2 and TRBJ1-4, is GAGVSQSPSNKVTEKGKDVELRCDPISGHTALYWYRQSLGQGLEFLIYFQGNSAPDKSGLPSDRFSAERTGGSVSTLTIQRTQQEDSAVYLCASSLALFGRYATNEKLFFGSGTQLSVL.

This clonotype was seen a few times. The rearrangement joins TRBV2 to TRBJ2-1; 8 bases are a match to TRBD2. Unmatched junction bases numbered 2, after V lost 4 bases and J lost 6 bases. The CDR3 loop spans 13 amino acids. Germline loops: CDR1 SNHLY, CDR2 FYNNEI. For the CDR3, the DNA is TGTGCCAGCAGTGTTCGGGGGGGCAATGAGCAGTTCTTC. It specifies CASSVRGGNEQFF.

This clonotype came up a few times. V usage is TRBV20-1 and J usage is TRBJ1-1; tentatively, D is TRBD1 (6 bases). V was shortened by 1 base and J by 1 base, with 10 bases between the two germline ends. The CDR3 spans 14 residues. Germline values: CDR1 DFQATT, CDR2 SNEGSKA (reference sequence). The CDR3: CSARGARGNTEAFF. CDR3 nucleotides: TGCAGTGCTAGAGGGGCCAGGGGGAACACTGAAGCTTTCTTT.

The chain's CDR3 is CASSYPSTGTGGYNEQYF. The CDR3 DNA is TGTGCCAGCAGTTACCCATCGACCGGGACAGGGGGCTACAATGAGCAGTACTTC. J is TRBJ2-1 and V is TRBV6-2 or TRBV6-3; 12 nucleotides align to TRBD1. The J call may be faulty, since TRBJ2-7 better matches the DNA end. The CDR3 is 18 residues long. Germline assignment: CDR1 MNHEY and CDR2 SVGEGT.

CDR3 amino acids: CASNFPTSGGQETQYF. CDR3 nucleotide sequence: TGTGCCAGCAATTTCCCGACTAGCGGGGGCCAAGAGACCCAGTACTTC. The chain uses TRBV5-8 and TRBJ2-5, with 12 bases that match TRBD2. Trimming took 6 bases from V and 1 from J; bases not matched to a gene: 7. The CDR3 loop spans 16 amino acids. CDR1 and CDR2 (germline): SGHTS, YDEGEE.

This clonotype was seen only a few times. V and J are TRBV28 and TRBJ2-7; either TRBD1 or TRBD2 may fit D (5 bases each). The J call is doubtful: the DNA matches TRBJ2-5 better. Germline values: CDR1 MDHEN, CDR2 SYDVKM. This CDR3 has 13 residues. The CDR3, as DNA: TGTGCCAGCAGTTTGTTCCAGGGACAGACCCAGTACTTC. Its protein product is CASSLFQGQTQYF.

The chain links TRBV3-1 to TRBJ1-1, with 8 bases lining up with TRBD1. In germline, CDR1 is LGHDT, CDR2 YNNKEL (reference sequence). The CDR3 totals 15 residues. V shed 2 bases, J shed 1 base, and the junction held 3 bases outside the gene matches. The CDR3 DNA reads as TGTGCCAGCAGCCAAAGACAGGGGCCGAACACTGAAGCTTTCTTT. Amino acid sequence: CASSQRQGPNTEAFF.

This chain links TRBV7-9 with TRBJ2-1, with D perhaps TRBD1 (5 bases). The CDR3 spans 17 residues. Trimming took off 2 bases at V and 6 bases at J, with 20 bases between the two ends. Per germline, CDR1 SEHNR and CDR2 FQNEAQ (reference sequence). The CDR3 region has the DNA TGTGCCAGCAGCTTACGAAGGGGCGGATTTTCGGCCAATGAGCAGTTCTTC. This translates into CASSLRRGGFSANEQFF.

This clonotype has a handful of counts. CDR3 residues: CASRMGDTQYF. CDR3 bases: TGTGCCAGCAGGATGGGTGATACGCAGTATTTT. This sequence joins TRBV6-4 and TRBJ2-3; unclear D gene. The V gene lost 6 bases and the J gene lost 6 bases, with 7 bases spanning the gap. CDR1 is MRHNA, CDR2 SNTAGT, per germline. The CDR3 length is 11 residues.

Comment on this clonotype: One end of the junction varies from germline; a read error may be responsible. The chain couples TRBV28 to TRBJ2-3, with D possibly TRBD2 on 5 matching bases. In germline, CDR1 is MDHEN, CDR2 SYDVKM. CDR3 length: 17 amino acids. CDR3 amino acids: CASSLATRAGSTDTRYF. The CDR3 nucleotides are TGTGCCAGCAGTTTAGCCACACGGGCTGGGAGCACAGATACGCGGTATTTT.